This T cell receptor beta chain was recovered during a study of blood T cell repertoires in COVID-19. Study context: There were acute and convalescent COVID-19 samples, and they came from the United States, Italy and Spain. Nucleic acid was either cDNA or gDNA, and it came from T cells, B-cell-depleted T cells, or PBMCs.

This clone occurred a few times. In the original processing: Nucleated cell number was recorded as an estimate derived from reference gene primer amplification. Libraries were prepared by immunoSEQ multiplex PCR; TCRdb keeps only in-frame clonotypes and omits some of them. V and J calls and clone size are as listed in that table; D and trimming were resolved from the DNA. The sample carries fewer than 35,000 clones, around 90% recorded once. The sequence came from a man in his 70s with active COVID-19. Material for sequencing was peripheral blood.

The CDR3 bases are TGTGCCAGCAGCTTCAGCGGGGGTTACCAAGAGACCCAGTACTTC. Translation: CASSFSGGYQETQYF. V usage is TRBV7-3 and J usage is TRBJ2-5, with TRBD2 matching 8 bases. V lost 3 bases to trimming and J lost 0 bases; unmatched junction nucleotides: 3. Germline loops: CDR1 SGHTA, CDR2 FQGTGA. There are 15 residues in the CDR3.